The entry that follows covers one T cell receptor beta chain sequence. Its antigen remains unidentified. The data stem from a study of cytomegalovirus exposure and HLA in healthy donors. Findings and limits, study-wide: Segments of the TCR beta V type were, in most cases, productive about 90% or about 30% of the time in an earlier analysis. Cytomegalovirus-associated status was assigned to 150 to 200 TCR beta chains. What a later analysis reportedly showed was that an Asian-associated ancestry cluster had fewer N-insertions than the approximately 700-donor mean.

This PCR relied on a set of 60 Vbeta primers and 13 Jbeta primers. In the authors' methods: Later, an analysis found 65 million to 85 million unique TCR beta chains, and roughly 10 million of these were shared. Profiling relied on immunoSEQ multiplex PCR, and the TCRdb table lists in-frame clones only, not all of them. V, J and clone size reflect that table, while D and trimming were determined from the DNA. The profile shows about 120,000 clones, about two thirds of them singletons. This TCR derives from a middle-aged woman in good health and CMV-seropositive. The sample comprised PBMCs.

The CDR3 DNA reads as TGTGCCAGCAGTTACTCGACAGGATTCTACGAGCAGTACTTC. Translating gives CASSYSTGFYEQYF. The chain couples TRBV6-6 to TRBJ2-7, with D possibly being TRBD1 (6 bases). Germline CDR1 MNHNY, CDR2 SVGAGI (reference sequence). The germline V and J ends were trimmed by 0 bases and 3 bases, with 9 bases remaining between them. The CDR3 is made up of 14 amino acids.